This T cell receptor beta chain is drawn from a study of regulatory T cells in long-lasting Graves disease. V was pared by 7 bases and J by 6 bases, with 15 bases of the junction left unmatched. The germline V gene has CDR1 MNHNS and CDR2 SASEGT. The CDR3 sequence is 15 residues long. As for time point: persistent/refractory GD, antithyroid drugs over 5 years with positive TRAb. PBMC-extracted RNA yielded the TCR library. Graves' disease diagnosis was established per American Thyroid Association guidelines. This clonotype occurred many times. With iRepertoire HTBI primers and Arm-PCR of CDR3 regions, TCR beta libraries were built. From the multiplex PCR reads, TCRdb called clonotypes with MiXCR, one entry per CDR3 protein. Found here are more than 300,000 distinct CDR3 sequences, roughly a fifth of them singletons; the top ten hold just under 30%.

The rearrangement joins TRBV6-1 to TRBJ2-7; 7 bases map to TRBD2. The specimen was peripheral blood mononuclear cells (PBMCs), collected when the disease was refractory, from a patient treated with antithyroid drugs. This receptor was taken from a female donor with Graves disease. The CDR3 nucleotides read TGTGCCAGCACTAAAGGCGGGAGCCCCCGTGGCGAGCAGTACTTC. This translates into CASTKGGSPRGEQYF.